This TCR beta chain was recovered during a study of blood T cell repertoires in COVID-19. Study-level background: Some COVID-19 samples were acute and others convalescent; all came from the United States, Italy and Spain. In each case, the material was cDNA or gDNA derived from T cells, B-cell-depleted T cells, or PBMCs.

In the original analysis: Reference gene primer amplification gave estimated nucleated cell counts. The table came from immunoSEQ multiplex PCR; TCRdb's copy has only in-frame clones and leaves some out. The DNA gave D and trimming, while V, J and clone size come from that table. The sample lists around 240,000 clones, about 80% seen once, with approximately 1.9% in the top ten. The germline V and J ends were trimmed by 6 bases and 2 bases, with 13 bases remaining between them. CDR1 SQVTM and CDR2 ANQGSEA come from the germline V gene. CDR3 length: 13 amino acids. The sequenced material came from peripheral blood. The V call is TRBV29-1, the J call TRBJ1-1; D is perhaps TRBD1 (5 bases). This TCR came from a woman over 75 with acute or convalescent COVID-19. The CDR3 region has the DNA TGCAGCGTGGGCCGGGGGGGAAACACTGAAGCTTTCTTT. Translating it yields CSVGRGGNTEAFF.